Reported below is one TCR beta chain. The target antigen is unknown. Measured with immunoSEQ multiplex PCR; TCRdb has only the in-frame clones, and not every one. The sample shows about 350,000 clones, 70% to 90% of them seen only once. Germline CDR1 MNHEY, CDR2 SVGEGT. This CDR3 has 17 residues. Trimming left V 5 bases short and J 1 base short, with 18 bases between. This sample is part of a study of Ad26.COV2.S vaccination and SARS-CoV-2 variants. Across the whole study: Ad26.COV2.S was injected intramuscularly once or twice, 56 days apart.

Study-wide results and caveats: Using TCR breadth and depth analyses may have led to underestimated total T cell responses.

Treatment specified: roughly 20 received Ad26.COV2.S at low or high dose, single or two shots; about 5 received placebo; per-sample allocation not given. At day 63 after the first vaccine or placebo injection, samples were drawn. A Boston donor was an adult aged 18-55 years. This clonotype was sampled from a person between 18 and 65 years old who received the Ad26.COV2.S COVID-19 vaccine or a placebo. This chain links TRBV6-2 or TRBV6-3 with TRBJ1-5, with D possibly being TRBD1 (5 bases). This material consisted of peripheral blood, taken in a trial of Ad26.COV2.S vaccine versus placebo. CDR3 amino acids: CASSTSYSGGSNQPQHF. The CDR3, as DNA: TGTGCCAGCAGTACATCTTATTCCGGGGGGAGCAATCAGCCCCAGCATTTT.